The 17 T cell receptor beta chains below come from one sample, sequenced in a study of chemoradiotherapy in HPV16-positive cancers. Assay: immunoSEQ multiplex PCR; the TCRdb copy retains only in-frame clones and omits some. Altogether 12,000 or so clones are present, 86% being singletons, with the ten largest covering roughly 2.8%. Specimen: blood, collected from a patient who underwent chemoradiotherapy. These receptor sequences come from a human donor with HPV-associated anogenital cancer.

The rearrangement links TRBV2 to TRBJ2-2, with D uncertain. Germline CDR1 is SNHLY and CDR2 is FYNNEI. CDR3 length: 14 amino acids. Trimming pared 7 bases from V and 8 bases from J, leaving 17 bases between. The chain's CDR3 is CASNLVATPGELFF. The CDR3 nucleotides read TGTGCCAGCAATCTGGTAGCTACCCCGGGGGAGCTGTTTTTT. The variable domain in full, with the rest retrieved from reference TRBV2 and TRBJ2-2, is EPEVTQTPSHQVTQMGQEVILRCVPISNHLYFYWYRQILGQKVEFLVSFYNNEISEKSEIFDDQFSVERPDGSNFTLKIRSTKLEDSAMYFCASNLVATPGELFFGEGSRLTVL.

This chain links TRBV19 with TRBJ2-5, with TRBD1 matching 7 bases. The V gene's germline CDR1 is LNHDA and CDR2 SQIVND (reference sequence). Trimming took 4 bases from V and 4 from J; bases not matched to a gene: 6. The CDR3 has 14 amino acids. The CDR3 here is CASSNLTGAETQYF. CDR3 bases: TGTGCCAGTAGTAACCTTACAGGGGCAGAGACCCAGTACTTC.

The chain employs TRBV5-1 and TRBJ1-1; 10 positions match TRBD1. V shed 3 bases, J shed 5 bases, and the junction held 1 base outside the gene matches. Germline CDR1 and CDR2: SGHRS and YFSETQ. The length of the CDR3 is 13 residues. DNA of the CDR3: TGCGCCAGCAGCTCGGGACAGGGGACTGAAGCTTTCTTT. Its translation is CASSSGQGTEAFF.

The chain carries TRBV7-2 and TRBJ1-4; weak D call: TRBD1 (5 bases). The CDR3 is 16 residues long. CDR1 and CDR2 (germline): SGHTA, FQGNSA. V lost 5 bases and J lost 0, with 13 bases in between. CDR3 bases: TGTGCCAGCAGCCCGGGGGTTTTGGCAACTAATGAAAAACTGTTTTTT. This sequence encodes CASSPGVLATNEKLFF.

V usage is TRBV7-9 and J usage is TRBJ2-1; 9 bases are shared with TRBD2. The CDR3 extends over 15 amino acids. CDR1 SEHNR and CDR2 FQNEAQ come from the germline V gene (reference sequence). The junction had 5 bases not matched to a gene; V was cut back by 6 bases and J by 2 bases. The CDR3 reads CASRNGLATYNEQFF. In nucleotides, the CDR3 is TGTGCCAGCAGGAACGGACTAGCGACCTACAATGAGCAGTTCTTC.

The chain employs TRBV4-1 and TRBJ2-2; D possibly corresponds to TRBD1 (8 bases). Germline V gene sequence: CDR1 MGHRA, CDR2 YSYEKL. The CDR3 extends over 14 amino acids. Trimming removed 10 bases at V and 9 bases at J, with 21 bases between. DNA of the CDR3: TGCGCCACCGGGGGGCAGGGGGCGTCCCGGGAGCTGTTTTTT. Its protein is CATGGQGASRELFF.

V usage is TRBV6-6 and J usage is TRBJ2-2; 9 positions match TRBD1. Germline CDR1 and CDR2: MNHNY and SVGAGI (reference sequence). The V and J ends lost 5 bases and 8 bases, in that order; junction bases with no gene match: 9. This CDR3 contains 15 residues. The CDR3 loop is CASSDRGFGAGELFF. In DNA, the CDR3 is TGTGCCAGCAGTGACAGGGGGTTCGGGGCAGGGGAGCTGTTTTTT.

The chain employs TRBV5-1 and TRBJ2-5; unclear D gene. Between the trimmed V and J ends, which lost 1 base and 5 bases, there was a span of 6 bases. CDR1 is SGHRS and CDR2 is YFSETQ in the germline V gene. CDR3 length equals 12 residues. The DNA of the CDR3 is TGCGCCAGCAGCTTGAGTGGGGAGACCCAGTACTTC. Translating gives CASSLSGETQYF.

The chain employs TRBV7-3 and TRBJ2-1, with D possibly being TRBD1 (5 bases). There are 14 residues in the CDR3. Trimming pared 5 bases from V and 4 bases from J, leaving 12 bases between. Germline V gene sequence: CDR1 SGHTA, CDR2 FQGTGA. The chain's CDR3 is CASSPGAQYNEQFF. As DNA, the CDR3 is TGTGCCAGCAGCCCTGGGGCCCAGTACAATGAGCAGTTCTTC.

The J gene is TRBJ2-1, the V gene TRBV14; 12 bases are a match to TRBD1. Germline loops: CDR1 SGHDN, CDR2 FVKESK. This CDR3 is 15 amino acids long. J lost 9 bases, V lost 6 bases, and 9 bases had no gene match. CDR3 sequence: CASRPGQGAYGEQFF. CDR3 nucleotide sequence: TGTGCCAGCAGACCGGGACAGGGGGCTTATGGTGAGCAGTTCTTC.

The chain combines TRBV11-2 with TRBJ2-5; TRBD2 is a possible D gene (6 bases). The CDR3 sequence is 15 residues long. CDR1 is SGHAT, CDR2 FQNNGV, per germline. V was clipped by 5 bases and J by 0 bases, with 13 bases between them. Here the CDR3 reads CASSDPSGYQETQYF. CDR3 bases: TGTGCCAGCAGCGATCCAAGCGGGTACCAAGAGACCCAGTACTTC.

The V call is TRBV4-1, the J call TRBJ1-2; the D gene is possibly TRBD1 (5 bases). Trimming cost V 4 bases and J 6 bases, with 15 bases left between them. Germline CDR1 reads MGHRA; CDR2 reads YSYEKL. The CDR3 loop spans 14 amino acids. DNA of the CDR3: TGCGCCAGCAGCCTAATCGGGACCCTGGATGGCTACACCTTC. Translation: CASSLIGTLDGYTF.

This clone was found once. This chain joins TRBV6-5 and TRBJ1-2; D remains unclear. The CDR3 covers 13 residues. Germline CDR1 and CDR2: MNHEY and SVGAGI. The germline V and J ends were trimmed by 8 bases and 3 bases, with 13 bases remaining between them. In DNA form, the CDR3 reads TGTGCCAGCGGGAGGGCGAGGGACTATGGCTACACCTTC. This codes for CASGRARDYGYTF.

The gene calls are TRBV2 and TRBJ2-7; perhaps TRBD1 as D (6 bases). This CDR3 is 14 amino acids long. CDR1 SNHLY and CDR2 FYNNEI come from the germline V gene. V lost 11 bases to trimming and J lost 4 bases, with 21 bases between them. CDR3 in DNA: TGTGCCTCGACTACAGGGCCCTTGGCATACGAGCAGTACTTC. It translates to CASTTGPLAYEQYF.

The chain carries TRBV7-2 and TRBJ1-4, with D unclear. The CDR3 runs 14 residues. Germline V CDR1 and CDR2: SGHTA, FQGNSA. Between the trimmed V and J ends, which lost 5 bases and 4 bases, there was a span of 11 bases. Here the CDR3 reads CASSPTRNNEKLFF. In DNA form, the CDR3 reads TGTGCCAGCAGCCCGACGAGGAATAATGAAAAACTGTTTTTT.

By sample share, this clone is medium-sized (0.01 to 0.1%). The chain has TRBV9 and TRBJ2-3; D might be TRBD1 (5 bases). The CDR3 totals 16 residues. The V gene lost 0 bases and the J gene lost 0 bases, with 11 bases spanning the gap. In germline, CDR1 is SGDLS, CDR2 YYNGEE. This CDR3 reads CASSVGWGGSTDTQYF. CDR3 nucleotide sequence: TGTGCCAGCAGCGTAGGTTGGGGCGGTAGCACAGATACGCAGTATTTT.

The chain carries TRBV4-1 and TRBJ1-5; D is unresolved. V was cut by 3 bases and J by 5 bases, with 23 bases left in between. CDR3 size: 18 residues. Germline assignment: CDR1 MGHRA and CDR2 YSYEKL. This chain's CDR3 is CASSHSGGVRRRDQPQHF. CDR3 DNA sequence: TGCGCCAGCAGCCATTCCGGCGGGGTGCGCAGGAGGGATCAGCCCCAGCATTTT.